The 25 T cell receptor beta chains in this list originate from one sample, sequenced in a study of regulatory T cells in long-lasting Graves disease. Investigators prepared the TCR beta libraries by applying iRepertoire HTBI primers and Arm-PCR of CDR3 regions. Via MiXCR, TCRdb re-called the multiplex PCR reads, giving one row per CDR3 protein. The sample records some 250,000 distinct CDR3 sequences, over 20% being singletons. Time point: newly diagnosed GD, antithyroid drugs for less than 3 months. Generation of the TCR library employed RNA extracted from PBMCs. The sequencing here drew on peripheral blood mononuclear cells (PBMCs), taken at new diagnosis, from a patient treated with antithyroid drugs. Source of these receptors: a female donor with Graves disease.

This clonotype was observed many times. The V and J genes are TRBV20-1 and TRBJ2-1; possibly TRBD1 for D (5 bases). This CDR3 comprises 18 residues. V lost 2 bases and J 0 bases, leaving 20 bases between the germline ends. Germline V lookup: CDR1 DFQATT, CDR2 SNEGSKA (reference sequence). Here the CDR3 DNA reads TGCAGTGCTAGATCCTTGTCCGCAAAGGGGATCTCCTACAATGAGCAGTTCTTC. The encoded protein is CSARSLSAKGISYNEQFF.

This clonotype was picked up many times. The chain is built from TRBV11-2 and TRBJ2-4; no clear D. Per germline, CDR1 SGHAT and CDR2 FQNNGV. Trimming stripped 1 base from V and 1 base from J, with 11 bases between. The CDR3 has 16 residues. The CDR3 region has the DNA TGTGCCAGCAGCTTAGGAGTGAGTATGGCCAAAAACATTCAGTACTTC. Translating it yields CASSLGVSMAKNIQYF.

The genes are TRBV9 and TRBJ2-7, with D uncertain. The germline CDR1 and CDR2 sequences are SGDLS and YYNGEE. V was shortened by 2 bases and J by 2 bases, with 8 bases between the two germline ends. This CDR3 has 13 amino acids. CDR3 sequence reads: CASSVSGAYEQYF. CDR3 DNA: TGTGCCAGCAGCGTGTCTGGAGCCTACGAGCAGTACTTC.

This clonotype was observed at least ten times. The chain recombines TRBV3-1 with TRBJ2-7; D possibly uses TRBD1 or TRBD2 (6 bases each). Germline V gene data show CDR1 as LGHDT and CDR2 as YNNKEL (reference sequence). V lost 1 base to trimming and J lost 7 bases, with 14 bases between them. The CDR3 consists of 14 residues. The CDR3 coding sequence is TGTGCCAGCAGCCAAGGTCCGGGGGCGCGGGAGCAGTACTTC. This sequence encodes CASSQGPGAREQYF.

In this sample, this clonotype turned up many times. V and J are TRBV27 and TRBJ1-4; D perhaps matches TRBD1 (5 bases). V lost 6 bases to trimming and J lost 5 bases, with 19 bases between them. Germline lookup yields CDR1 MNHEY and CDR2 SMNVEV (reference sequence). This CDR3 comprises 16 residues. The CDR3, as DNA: TGTGCCAGCAGCCCCCGAAGGGCGGGGACGAATGAAAAACTGTTTTTT. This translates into CASSPRRAGTNEKLFF.

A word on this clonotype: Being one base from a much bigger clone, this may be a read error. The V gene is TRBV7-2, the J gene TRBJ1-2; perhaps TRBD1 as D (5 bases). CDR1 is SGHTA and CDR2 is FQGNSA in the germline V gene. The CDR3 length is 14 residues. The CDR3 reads CASSPQTANYGYAF. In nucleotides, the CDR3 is TGTGCCAGCAGCCCGCAGACAGCTAACTATGGCTACGCCTTC.

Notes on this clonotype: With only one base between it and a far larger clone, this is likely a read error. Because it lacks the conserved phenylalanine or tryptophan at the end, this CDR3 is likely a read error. Written as DNA, the CDR3 is TGTGCCAGCAGTTACGAGGGGACTAGACGCGAGCAGTACCTC. It codes for CASSYEGTRREQYL. The genes are TRBV6-9 and TRBJ2-7, with 8 bases that match TRBD2. In germline, CDR1 is MNHGY, CDR2 SVAAGI. CDR3 size: 14 residues. The V segment lost 3 bases and the J segment 6 bases; nucleotides outside the gene matches: 7.

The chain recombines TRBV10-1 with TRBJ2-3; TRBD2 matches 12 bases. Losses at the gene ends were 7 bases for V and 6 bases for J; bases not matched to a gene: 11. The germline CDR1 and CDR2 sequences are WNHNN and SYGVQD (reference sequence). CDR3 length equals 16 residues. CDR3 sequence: CASNPALAGGPDTQYF. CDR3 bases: TGCGCCAGCAACCCGGCTCTAGCGGGGGGGCCCGATACGCAGTATTTT.

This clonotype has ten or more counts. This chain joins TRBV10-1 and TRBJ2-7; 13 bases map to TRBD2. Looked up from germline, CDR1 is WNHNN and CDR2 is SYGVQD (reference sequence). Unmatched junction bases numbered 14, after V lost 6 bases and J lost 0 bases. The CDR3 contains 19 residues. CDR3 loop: CASSPSPTSGRNLSYEQYF. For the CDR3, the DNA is TGCGCCAGCAGCCCGAGTCCGACTAGCGGGAGGAACCTCTCCTACGAGCAGTACTTC.

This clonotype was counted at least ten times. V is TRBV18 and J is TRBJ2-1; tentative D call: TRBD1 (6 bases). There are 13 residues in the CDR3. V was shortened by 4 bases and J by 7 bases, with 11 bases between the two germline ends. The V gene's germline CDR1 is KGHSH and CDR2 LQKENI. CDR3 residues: CASSRLQGNEQFF. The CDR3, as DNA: TGTGCCAGCTCACGCCTACAGGGAAATGAGCAGTTCTTC.

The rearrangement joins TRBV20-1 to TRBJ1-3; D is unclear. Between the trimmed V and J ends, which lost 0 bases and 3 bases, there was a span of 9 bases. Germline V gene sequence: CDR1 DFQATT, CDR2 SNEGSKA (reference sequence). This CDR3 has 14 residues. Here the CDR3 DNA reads TGCAGTGCTAGAGATACCTGGGTTGGAAACACCATATATTTT. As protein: CSARDTWVGNTIYF.

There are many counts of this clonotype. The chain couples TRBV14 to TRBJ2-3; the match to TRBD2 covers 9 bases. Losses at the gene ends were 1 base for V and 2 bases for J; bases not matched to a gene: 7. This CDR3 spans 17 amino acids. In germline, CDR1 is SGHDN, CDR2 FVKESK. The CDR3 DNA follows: TGTGCCAGCAGCCAAGCTTACGGACTAGCGTACACAGATACGCAGTATTTT. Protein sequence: CASSQAYGLAYTDTQYF.

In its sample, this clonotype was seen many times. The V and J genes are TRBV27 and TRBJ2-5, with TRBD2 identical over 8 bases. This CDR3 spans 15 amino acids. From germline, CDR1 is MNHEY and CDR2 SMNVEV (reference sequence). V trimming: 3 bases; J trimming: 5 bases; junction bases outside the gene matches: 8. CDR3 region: CASSFSGLAWETQYF. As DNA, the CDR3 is TGTGCCAGCAGTTTCTCAGGACTAGCCTGGGAGACCCAGTACTTC.

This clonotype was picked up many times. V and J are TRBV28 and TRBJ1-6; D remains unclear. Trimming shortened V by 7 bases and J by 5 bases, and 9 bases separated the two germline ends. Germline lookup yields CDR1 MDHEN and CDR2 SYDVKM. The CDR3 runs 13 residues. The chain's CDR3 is CASKLTDNSPLHF. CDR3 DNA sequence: TGTGCCAGCAAGTTAACCGATAATTCACCCCTCCACTTT.

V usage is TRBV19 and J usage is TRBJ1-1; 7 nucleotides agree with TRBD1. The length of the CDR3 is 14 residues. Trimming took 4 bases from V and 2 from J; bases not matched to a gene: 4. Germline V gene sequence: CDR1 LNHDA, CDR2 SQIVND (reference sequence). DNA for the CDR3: TGTGCCAGTAGTAGACAGGGCGGTAACACTGAAGCTTTCTTT. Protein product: CASSRQGGNTEAFF.

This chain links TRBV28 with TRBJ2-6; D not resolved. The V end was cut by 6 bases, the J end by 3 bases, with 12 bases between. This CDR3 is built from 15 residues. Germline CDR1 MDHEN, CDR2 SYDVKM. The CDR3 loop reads CASRRQRSGANVLTF. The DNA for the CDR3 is TGTGCCAGCAGACGGCAGAGGAGTGGGGCCAACGTCCTGACTTTC.

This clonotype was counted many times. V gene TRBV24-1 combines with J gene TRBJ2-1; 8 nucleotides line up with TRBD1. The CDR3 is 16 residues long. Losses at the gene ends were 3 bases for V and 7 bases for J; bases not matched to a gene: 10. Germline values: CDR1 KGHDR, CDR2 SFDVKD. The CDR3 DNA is TGTGCCACCAGTGATCCCGACAGGGGTTCGGTGAATGAGCAGTTCTTC. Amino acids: CATSDPDRGSVNEQFF.

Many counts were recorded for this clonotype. CDR3: CASSLTRDPDSPLHF. CDR3 DNA sequence: TGTGCCAGCAGCTTAACCAGGGACCCTGATTCACCCCTCCACTTT. This chain joins TRBV7-2 and TRBJ1-6, with a tentative D call TRBD1 (5 bases). CDR1 is SGHTA and CDR2 is FQGNSA in the germline V gene. The CDR3 consists of 15 residues. Trimming cost V 2 bases and J 8 bases, with 13 bases left between them.

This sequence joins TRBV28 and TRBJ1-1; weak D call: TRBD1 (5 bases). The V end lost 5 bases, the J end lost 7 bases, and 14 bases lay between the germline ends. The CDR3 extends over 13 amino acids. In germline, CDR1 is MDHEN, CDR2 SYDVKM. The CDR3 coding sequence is TGTGCCAGCAGTGACGGGACTATGGGTGAAGCTTTCTTT. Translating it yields CASSDGTMGEAFF.

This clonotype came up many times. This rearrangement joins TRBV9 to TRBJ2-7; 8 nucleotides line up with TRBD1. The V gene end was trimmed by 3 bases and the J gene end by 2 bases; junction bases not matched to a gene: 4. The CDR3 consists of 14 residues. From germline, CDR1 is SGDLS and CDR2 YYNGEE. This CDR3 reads CASSGRDRTYEQYF. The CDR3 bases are TGTGCCAGCAGCGGCAGGGACAGGACCTACGAGCAGTACTTC.

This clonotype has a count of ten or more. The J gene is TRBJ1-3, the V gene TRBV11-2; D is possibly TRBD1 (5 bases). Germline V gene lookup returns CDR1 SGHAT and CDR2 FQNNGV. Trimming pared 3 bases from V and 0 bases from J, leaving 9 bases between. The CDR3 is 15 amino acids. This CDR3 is CASSLGRGSGNTIYF. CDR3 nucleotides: TGTGCCAGCAGCTTGGGACGGGGCTCTGGAAACACCATATATTTT.

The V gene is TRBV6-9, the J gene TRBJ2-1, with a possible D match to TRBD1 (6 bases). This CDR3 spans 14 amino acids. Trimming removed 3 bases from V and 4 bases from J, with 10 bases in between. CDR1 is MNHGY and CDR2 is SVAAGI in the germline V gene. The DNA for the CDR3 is TGTGCCAGCAGTTACACCGGACAGTACAATGAGCAGTTCTTC. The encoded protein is CASSYTGQYNEQFF.

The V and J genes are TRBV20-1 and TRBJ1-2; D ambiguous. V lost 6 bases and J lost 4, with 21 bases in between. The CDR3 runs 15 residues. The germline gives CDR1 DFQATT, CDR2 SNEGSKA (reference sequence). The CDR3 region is CSAPPGSSRSYGYTF. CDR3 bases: TGCAGTGCCCCACCCGGGTCGTCTAGGAGCTATGGCTACACCTTC.

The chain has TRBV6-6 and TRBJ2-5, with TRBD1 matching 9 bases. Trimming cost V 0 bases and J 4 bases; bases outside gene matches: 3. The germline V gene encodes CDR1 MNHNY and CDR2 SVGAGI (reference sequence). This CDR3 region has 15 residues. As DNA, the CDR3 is TGTGCCAGCAGTTACTCGGGACAGGGATCAGAGACCCAGTACTTC. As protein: CASSYSGQGSETQYF.

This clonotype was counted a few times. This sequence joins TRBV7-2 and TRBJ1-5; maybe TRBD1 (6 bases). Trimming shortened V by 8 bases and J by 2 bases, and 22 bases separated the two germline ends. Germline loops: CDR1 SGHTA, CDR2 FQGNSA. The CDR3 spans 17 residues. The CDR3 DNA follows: TGTGCCAGCGGCAACCACAGGGTGGCTTGGGGCAATCAGCCCCAGCATTTT. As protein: CASGNHRVAWGNQPQHF.